This T cell receptor beta chain is from a study of T cells in Graves' hyperthyroidism and ophthalmopathy. On the study more broadly: Peripheral blood sampling occurred at initial diagnosis, before any treatment.

CDR3 length: 14 residues. Germline V gene lookup returns CDR1 DFQATT and CDR2 SNEGSKA (reference sequence). Unmatched junction bases numbered 8, after V lost 6 bases and J lost 0 bases. The TCR beta CDR3 regions underwent amplification using RNA transcripts as the source. HTBI primers were used for first-round RT-PCR of the TCR CDR3. TCRdb analysed the multiplex PCR reads with MiXCR anew, one entry per CDR3 protein. The data hold some 180,000 distinct CDR3 sequences, with around 17% observed a single time. This clonotype has only a few counts. The chain has TRBV20-1 and TRBJ2-7; 7 bases line up with TRBD2. Sequenced material: blood. The TCR sequence derives from a woman aged 45-60 years with Graves' hyperthyroidism. The CDR3 loop is CSATSGDSSYEQYF. As DNA, the CDR3 is TGCAGTGCAACGAGCGGGGATAGCTCCTACGAGCAGTACTTC.